The 24 T cell receptor beta chains in this list originate from one sample, sequenced in a study of T cells in Graves' hyperthyroidism and ophthalmopathy. From RNA transcripts, TCR beta CDR3 regions were amplified. HTBI primers were used for first-round RT-PCR of the TCR CDR3. MiXCR was run by TCRdb on the multiplex PCR reads, yielding one entry per CDR3 protein. Of fewer than 500,000 distinct CDR3 sequences detected, about 15% appear once; the ten largest clones hold 15% to 20%. The sample consisted of blood. The source is a woman aged 25 to 39 with Graves' ophthalmopathy.

This clonotype was recorded many times. This CDR3 is CSASGGADNEQFF. The CDR3 DNA follows: TGCAGTGCTAGCGGGGGGGCAGACAATGAGCAGTTCTTC. The chain joins TRBV20-1 to TRBJ2-1; 8 bases agree with TRBD2. Germline V gene lookup returns CDR1 DFQATT and CDR2 SNEGSKA (reference sequence). The ends lost 3 bases at V and 5 bases at J; junction bases unmatched: 3. The CDR3 loop spans 13 amino acids.

This clonotype was observed many times. CDR3 region: CASSSGLAGRSYTDTQYF. CDR3 nucleotides: TGTGCCAGCAGCTCGGGACTAGCGGGGCGATCTTACACAGATACGCAGTATTTT. V gene TRBV5-5 combines with J gene TRBJ2-3; 13 bases agree with TRBD2. The CDR3 contains 18 residues. V lost 3 bases and J lost 2; bases outside the gene matches: 9. Per the germline V gene, CDR1 is SGHKS and CDR2 is YYEKEE (reference sequence).

This clonotype appeared many times. This sequence joins TRBV11-2 and TRBJ1-5, with a possible D match to TRBD1 (5 bases). This CDR3 contains 14 residues. Germline V gene data show CDR1 as SGHAT and CDR2 as FQNNGV. V dropped 5 bases and J dropped 3 bases, with 11 bases sitting between them. The CDR3 region is CASSHTGYNQPQHF. Here the CDR3 DNA reads TGTGCCAGCAGCCACACAGGCTACAATCAGCCCCAGCATTTT.

The chain uses TRBV7-9 and TRBJ2-2, with D perhaps being TRBD1 or TRBD2 (5 bases each). CDR1 and CDR2 (germline): SEHNR, FQNEAQ (reference sequence). The CDR3 extends over 15 amino acids. V shed 6 bases and J shed 5 bases, with 16 bases lying between them. CDR3 nucleotides: TGTGCCAGCAGACAAAGCTTTGGGGGAACCGGGGAGCTGTTTTTT. Its translation is CASRQSFGGTGELFF.

This clonotype was found many times. The chain recombines TRBV24-1 with TRBJ1-5; unclear D gene. The CDR3 sequence is 15 residues long. Germline V gene data show CDR1 as KGHDR and CDR2 as SFDVKD. The V gene lost 2 bases and the J gene lost 0 bases, with 7 bases spanning the gap. CDR3 in amino acids: CATSDSKASNQPQHF. The CDR3 DNA reads as TGTGCCACCAGTGATTCGAAAGCTAGCAATCAGCCCCAGCATTTT.

Ten or more counts support this clonotype. The V call is TRBV2, the J call TRBJ2-7; D gene uncertain. The CDR3 is 14 residues long. Trimming shortened V by 4 bases and J by 1 base, and 11 bases separated the two germline ends. Germline CDR1 reads SNHLY; CDR2 reads FYNNEI. The CDR3 spells CASSGTSRSYEQYF. Written as DNA, the CDR3 is TGTGCCAGCAGTGGAACTTCCAGATCCTACGAGCAGTACTTC.

The CDR3 loop is CASSPAGSLGEQYF. Here the CDR3 DNA reads TGCGCCAGCAGCCCCGCGGGGTCTTTGGGGGAGCAGTACTTC. The chain links TRBV5-1 to TRBJ2-7; a weak D match, TRBD2 (6 bases). Per germline, CDR1 SGHRS and CDR2 YFSETQ. The CDR3 extends over 14 amino acids. V was cut by 4 bases and J by 7 bases, with 18 bases left in between.

This clonotype was seen at least ten times. The chain is built from TRBV28 and TRBJ1-2; 7 bases are a match to TRBD1. CDR1 is MDHEN, CDR2 SYDVKM, per germline. With V trimmed by 5 bases and J by 3 bases, 15 bases remained unmatched. This CDR3 has 17 amino acids. The CDR3 DNA is TGTGCCAGCAGTATACACACACCAGGGGGGGGTGACTATGGCTACACCTTC. Translated: CASSIHTPGGGDYGYTF.

This clonotype was counted at least ten times. The chain has TRBV27 and TRBJ2-1; D not certain. Trimming removed 2 bases from V and 5 bases from J, with 10 bases in between. Germline CDR1 and CDR2: MNHEY and SMNVEV (reference sequence). The CDR3 is made up of 14 amino acids. The CDR3 spells CASSLKGRHNEQFF. In DNA form, the CDR3 reads TGTGCCAGCAGTTTAAAAGGCAGACACAATGAGCAGTTCTTC.

With regard to this clonotype: A much larger clonotype is one base distant, so this may be a read error. The chain links TRBV27 to TRBJ1-1; TRBD1 matches 10 bases. There are 15 residues in the CDR3. Germline values: CDR1 MNHEY, CDR2 SMNVEV (reference sequence). CDR3 DNA: TGTGCCGGCAGTCTAGGACAGGGGGTTCCCCGTGAAGCTTTCTTT. Translation: CAGSLGQGVPREAFF.

The chain joins TRBV6-8 to TRBJ2-7, with D tentatively TRBD1 (6 bases). The CDR3 length is 15 residues. The ends were cut back, 4 bases at V and 7 bases at J, with 20 bases in the middle. Germline V gene lookup returns CDR1 MNHGY and CDR2 SAAAGT. This CDR3 is CASSSYLQGSREQYF. The CDR3 DNA sequence: TGTGCCAGCAGTTCCTATCTCCAGGGGAGTCGGGAGCAGTACTTC.

This clonotype was observed a few times. V gene TRBV5-1 combines with J gene TRBJ1-1; D unclear. Germline values: CDR1 SGHRS, CDR2 YFSETQ. V gave up 4 bases and J gave up 3 bases, with 13 bases separating them. The CDR3 totals 14 residues. In DNA, the CDR3 is TGCGCCAGCAGCCCCGAGACATACCACACTGAAGCTTTCTTT. It codes for CASSPETYHTEAFF.

This clonotype was seen at least ten times. This sequence joins TRBV4-2 and TRBJ1-2, with a tentative D call TRBD1 (5 bases). The V gene's germline CDR1 is LGHNA and CDR2 YNFKEQ. This CDR3 is built from 17 residues. The V gene lost 4 bases and the J gene lost 5 bases, with 23 bases spanning the gap. DNA for the CDR3: TGTGCCAGCAGCCGACAAGACGAAGGGGAATTTGCGTATGGCTACACCTTC. Its protein is CASSRQDEGEFAYGYTF.

This clonotype was recorded at least ten times. The V gene is TRBV6-1, the J gene TRBJ2-1; TRBD1 or TRBD2 may be the D gene (5 bases each). The V gene lost 5 bases and the J gene lost 9 bases, with 23 bases spanning the gap. The CDR3 loop spans 16 amino acids. Germline CDR1 MNHNS, CDR2 SASEGT. CDR3 bases: TGTGCCAGCAGTTGGGGTGGGCCCTCGAAGGGGACTGAGCAGTTCTTC. Amino acids: CASSWGGPSKGTEQFF.

There are many counts of this clonotype. J is TRBJ1-1 and V is TRBV5-7, with D uncertain. TRBV5-7 is an open reading frame, and its role is uncertain. The CDR3 is made up of 12 amino acids. V was clipped by 6 bases and J by 4 bases, with 10 bases between them. The CDR3 reads CASKTLVTEAFF. The CDR3 nucleotides are TGTGCCAGCAAGACGTTGGTCACTGAAGCTTTCTTT.

This clonotype has at least ten counts. V usage is TRBV7-9 and J usage is TRBJ2-1; the D gene is possibly TRBD1 (5 bases). With 4 bases removed from V and 0 bases from J, the gap between germline ends came to 16 bases. Per the germline V gene, CDR1 is SEHNR and CDR2 is FQNEAQ (reference sequence). CDR3 length: 17 amino acids. Here the CDR3 DNA reads TGTGCCAGCAGCTCGCGACAGTTGGCGAGCTCCTACAATGAGCAGTTCTTC. Translated, it gives CASSSRQLASSYNEQFF.

This clonotype has ten or more counts. A much bigger clone sits one base away, suggesting this may be a read error. This rearrangement joins TRBV18 to TRBJ2-2; TRBD2 is a possible D gene (5 bases). Germline V CDR1 and CDR2: KGHSH, LQKENI. The CDR3 covers 16 residues. CDR3 in DNA: TGTGCCAGCTCACCTACTACTGCGGGTGACACCGGGGAGCTGCTTTTT. It specifies CASSPTTAGDTGELLF.

This clonotype showed up many times. The V call is TRBV12-3 or TRBV12-4, the J call TRBJ1-1; D remains unclear. Trimming took off 3 bases at V and 3 bases at J, with 8 bases between the two ends. CDR3 length: 13 residues. The CDR3 here is CASSLRFDTEAFF. As DNA, the CDR3 is TGTGCCAGCAGTTTGCGGTTTGACACTGAAGCTTTCTTT.

In this sample, this clonotype turned up many times. The chain carries TRBV6-1 and TRBJ2-1; possibly TRBD1 or TRBD2 for D (5 bases each). With 5 bases removed from V and 0 bases from J, the gap between germline ends came to 14 bases. This CDR3 is 16 amino acids long. Germline V lookup: CDR1 MNHNS, CDR2 SASEGT. The CDR3 loop is CASSSYPGTSYNEQFF. Written as DNA, the CDR3 is TGTGCCAGCAGTTCATACCCCGGGACCTCCTACAATGAGCAGTTCTTC.

This clonotype occurred many times. The chain uses TRBV29-1 and TRBJ1-1, with 8 bases matching TRBD1. This CDR3 is built from 15 residues. V trimming: 4 bases; J trimming: 0 bases; junction bases outside the gene matches: 7. In germline, CDR1 is SQVTM, CDR2 ANQGSEA. The DNA for the CDR3 is TGCAGCGTTGCGTGGACAGGGTCCATGAACACTGAAGCTTTCTTT. It is translated as CSVAWTGSMNTEAFF.

This clonotype was seen at least ten times. The chain has TRBV6-1 and TRBJ2-7, with D perhaps TRBD1 or TRBD2 (6 bases each). The CDR3 length is 15 residues. The V end was cut by 1 base, the J end by 4 bases, with 14 bases between. CDR1 is MNHNS and CDR2 is SASEGT in the germline V gene. The CDR3 DNA reads as TGTGCCAGCAGTGAAGACCTCAAGGGGGGATACGAGCAGTACTTC. Residues: CASSEDLKGGYEQYF.

At least ten counts were recorded for this clonotype. The CDR3 nucleotides read TGTGCCATCAGCCTACAGGGGAGGAGGTACTACACCTTC. It specifies CAISLQGRRYYTF. The chain carries TRBV10-3 and TRBJ1-2, with TRBD1 matching 7 bases. Germline CDR1 reads ENHRY; CDR2 reads SYGVKD. V trimming: 6 bases; J trimming: 10 bases; junction bases outside the gene matches: 11. The CDR3 contains 13 residues.

Ten or more counts support this clonotype. This chain joins TRBV2 and TRBJ1-5, with D maybe TRBD1 (5 bases). Trimming pared 6 bases from V and 6 bases from J, leaving 9 bases between. The CDR3 covers 12 residues. In germline, CDR1 is SNHLY, CDR2 FYNNEI. Here the CDR3 DNA reads TGTGCCAGCAGGGGGACGGTTCAGCCCCAGCATTTT. It codes for CASRGTVQPQHF.

This clonotype was recorded at least ten times. This sequence joins TRBV9 and TRBJ2-5, with a possible D match to TRBD2 (6 bases). CDR3 size: 15 residues. V lost 0 bases and J lost 5, with 14 bases in between. CDR1 SGDLS and CDR2 YYNGEE come from the germline V gene. In nucleotides, the CDR3 is TGTGCCAGCAGCGTAGGTGGGGACTTGGGGGAGACCCAGTACTTC. It specifies CASSVGGDLGETQYF.